These 16 T cell receptor beta chains originate from one sample sequenced in a study of tumor-infiltrating lymphocytes in localized non-small cell lung cancer (dated by TCRdb to 2020 to 2023). The method behind the library was the immunoSEQ multiplex PCR assay. TCRdb holds this immuneACCESS table with in-frame rearrangements only. Some clones are missing; in checked studies, unresolved V genes explain under half, and the rest has no known cause. Present in this sample are some 10,000 clones, roughly 63% of which were seen just once. The top ten clones comprise 11% of the sample. What was sequenced was uninvolved lung tissue not adjacent to the tumor. The receptors originated from a human donor with non-small cell lung cancer.

V usage is TRBV7-2 and J usage is TRBJ1-1, with a weak D call TRBD1 (6 bases). V lost 4 bases and J 5 bases, leaving 8 bases between the germline ends. Looked up from germline, CDR1 is SGHTA and CDR2 is FQGNSA. The CDR3 has 12 amino acids. The CDR3 coding sequence is TGTGCCAGCAGCTCCCAGGGGACTGAAGCTTTCTTT. Its protein product is CASSSQGTEAFF.

DNA for the CDR3: TGTGCCAGCAGCTCGAGGGGAAATGGGGCCAACGTCCTGACTTTC. It yields the protein CASSSRGNGANVLTF. This chain connects TRBV7-2 to TRBJ2-6; either TRBD1 or TRBD2 may supply D (5 bases each). Germline V gives CDR1 SGHTA, CDR2 FQGNSA. The ends were cut back, 4 bases at V and 3 bases at J, with 10 bases in the middle. The CDR3 has 15 residues. The variable domain in full, with the rest retrieved from reference TRBV7-2 and TRBJ2-6, is GAGVSQSPSNKVTEKGKDVELRCDPISGHTALYWYRQSLGQGLEFLIYFQGNSAPDKSGLPSDRFSAERTGGSVSTLTIQRTQQEDSAVYLCASSSRGNGANVLTFGAGSRLTVL.

The chain couples TRBV2 to TRBJ2-4; D might be TRBD1 (5 bases). The CDR3 sequence is 13 residues long. CDR1 SNHLY and CDR2 FYNNEI come from the germline V gene. The V end lost 6 bases, the J end lost 5 bases, and 11 bases lay between the germline ends. The CDR3 sequence is CASRLDSQNIQYF. The CDR3 bases are TGTGCCAGCAGGCTAGACAGCCAAAACATTCAGTACTTC.

V and J are TRBV5-1 and TRBJ2-2; 9 positions agree with TRBD1. J was trimmed by 1 base and V by 0 bases; bases with no gene match: 7. There are 18 residues in the CDR3. Per germline, CDR1 SGHRS and CDR2 YFSETQ. The CDR3 region has the DNA TGCGCCAGCAGCTTGGGGCGCGGGACAGGGATGAACACCGGGGAGCTGTTTTTT. It specifies CASSLGRGTGMNTGELFF. Combining the CDR3 with reference TRBV5-1 and TRBJ2-2 gives the whole variable domain KAGVTQTPRYLIKTRGQQVTLSCSPISGHRSVSWYQQTPGQGLQFLFEYFSETQRNKGNFPGRFSGRQFSNSRSEMNVSTLELGDSALYLCASSLGRGTGMNTGELFFGEGSRLTVL.

This chain joins TRBV7-2 and TRBJ2-2, with TRBD2 matching 12 bases. This CDR3 is built from 19 residues. The germline V gene has CDR1 SGHTA and CDR2 FQGNSA. Losses at the gene ends were 3 bases for V and 4 bases for J; bases not matched to a gene: 12. The CDR3 region is CASSFRPSGGARVTGELFF. The CDR3 coding sequence is TGTGCCAGCAGCTTTCGGCCTAGCGGGGGGGCCAGAGTCACCGGGGAGCTGTTTTTT.

This clone was observed a few times. The chain links TRBV28 to TRBJ2-7; the D gene could be TRBD1 or TRBD2 (5 bases each). The germline V gene has CDR1 MDHEN and CDR2 SYDVKM. CDR3 length: 15 residues. V lost 5 bases and J 1 base, leaving 15 bases between the germline ends. CDR3 amino acids: CASSPLRGGSYEQYF. For the CDR3, the DNA is TGTGCCAGCAGTCCACTTCGGGGCGGTTCCTACGAGCAGTACTTC.

This clone was recorded a few times. This chain uses TRBV5-1 with TRBJ2-3; D is possibly TRBD1 or TRBD2 (5 bases each). The CDR3 loop spans 16 amino acids. V shed 2 bases and J shed 2 bases, with 15 bases lying between them. Germline CDR1 and CDR2: SGHRS and YFSETQ. In nucleotides, the CDR3 is TGCGCCAGCAGCTTAGGGGACGCGAGGTTCACAGATACGCAGTATTTT. It codes for CASSLGDARFTDTQYF.

This clone is medium-sized by share. The genes are TRBV6-1 and TRBJ2-5; TRBD2 aligns across 12 bases. This CDR3 is built from 15 residues. V lost 2 bases and J lost 2; bases outside the gene matches: 0. CDR1 is MNHNS and CDR2 is SASEGT in the germline V gene. The CDR3: CASSELAGGQETQYF. The DNA for the CDR3 is TGTGCCAGCAGTGAACTAGCGGGGGGGCAAGAGACCCAGTACTTC.

This clone is medium-sized by share. The DNA of the CDR3 is TGCGCCAGCAGTCGCTTTACAGGGGTGGACTACGAGCAGTACTTC. The encoded protein is CASSRFTGVDYEQYF. This chain links TRBV23-1 with TRBJ2-7; 7 bases fit TRBD1. TRBV23-1 is flagged as an ORF with uncertain function. The CDR3 covers 15 residues. Trimming cost V 4 bases and J 3 bases; bases outside gene matches: 9.

This clone was detected only a few times. This sequence joins TRBV11-2 and TRBJ2-7, with D tentatively TRBD2 (5 bases). V lost 7 bases to trimming and J lost 7 bases, with 20 bases between them. CDR1 and CDR2 (germline): SGHAT, FQNNGV. This CDR3 is built from 14 residues. CDR3 protein: CASKPRNEGWEQYF. CDR3 bases: TGTGCCAGCAAACCCCGCAATGAGGGTTGGGAGCAGTACTTC.

This clone was picked up one time. The CDR3 loop is CASSGEVGARGYTF. The DNA for the CDR3 is TGTGCCAGCAGCGGGGAGGTGGGGGCGCGAGGCTACACCTTC. This chain links TRBV9 with TRBJ1-2; D possibly corresponds to TRBD1 (6 bases). CDR1 is SGDLS, CDR2 YYNGEE, per germline. V gave up 3 bases and J gave up 8 bases, with 17 bases separating them. There are 14 residues in the CDR3.

The chain employs TRBV5-1 and TRBJ2-5, with 8 positions matching TRBD2. V shed 4 bases, J shed 4 bases, and the junction held 6 bases outside the gene matches. Per the germline V gene, CDR1 is SGHRS and CDR2 is YFSETQ. The CDR3 is 14 amino acids. The CDR3 reads CASSQGRGGETQYF. As DNA, the CDR3 is TGCGCCAGCAGCCAAGGACGGGGGGGAGAGACCCAGTACTTC. The full variable domain, rest sourced from reference TRBV5-1 and TRBJ2-5, is KAGVTQTPRYLIKTRGQQVTLSCSPISGHRSVSWYQQTPGQGLQFLFEYFSETQRNKGNFPGRFSGRQFSNSRSEMNVSTLELGDSALYLCASSQGRGGETQYFGPGTRLLVL.

The V call is TRBV27, the J call TRBJ2-5; D is possibly TRBD2 (5 bases). The CDR3 extends over 13 amino acids. V lost 6 bases and J 5 bases, leaving 13 bases between the germline ends. Germline CDR1 is MNHEY and CDR2 is SMNVEV (reference sequence). CDR3 bases: TGTGCCAGCAGAGGGTGGGTAGCGGAGACCCAGTACTTC. This gives the protein CASRGWVAETQYF.

The chain couples TRBV6-4 to TRBJ2-1; 9 bases align to TRBD1. CDR3 length: 14 amino acids. The V segment lost 6 bases and the J segment 9 bases; nucleotides outside the gene matches: 9. Germline-derived CDR1 and CDR2 are MRHNA and SNTAGT. The DNA for the CDR3 is TGTGCCAGCAGCCCGGACAGGGGAACGGGTGAGCAGTTCTTC. Translated: CASSPDRGTGEQFF.

This clone has a single count. The chain joins TRBV13 to TRBJ2-7; 11 bases line up with TRBD1. CDR1 and CDR2 (germline): PRHDT, FYEKMQ (reference sequence). This CDR3 contains 16 residues. The junction had 6 bases not matched to a gene; V was cut back by 5 bases and J by 0 bases. The CDR3 sequence is CASSARDRGSSYEQYF. CDR3 bases: TGTGCCAGCAGCGCCCGGGACAGGGGGTCCTCCTACGAGCAGTACTTC.

This clone came up a few times. This chain links TRBV6-1 with TRBJ1-4; 9 bases map to TRBD1. Germline CDR1 is MNHNS and CDR2 is SASEGT. The V gene end was trimmed by 8 bases and the J gene end by 7 bases; junction bases not matched to a gene: 8. The CDR3 runs 14 residues. The CDR3 nucleotides are TGTGCCAGCGGGGGCGGGACAGGGCTTGAAAAACTGTTTTTT. Translating gives CASGGGTGLEKLFF.